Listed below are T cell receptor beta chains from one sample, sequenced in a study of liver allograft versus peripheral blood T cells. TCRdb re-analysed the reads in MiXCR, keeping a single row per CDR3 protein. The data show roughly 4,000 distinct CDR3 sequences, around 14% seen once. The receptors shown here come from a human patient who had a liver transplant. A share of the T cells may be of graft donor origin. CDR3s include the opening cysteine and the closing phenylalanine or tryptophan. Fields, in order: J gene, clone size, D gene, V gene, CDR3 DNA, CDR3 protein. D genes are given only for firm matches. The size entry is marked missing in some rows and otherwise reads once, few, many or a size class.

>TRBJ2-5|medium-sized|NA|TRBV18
TGTGCCAGCTCACCCTCAGGGATGCAAGAGACCCAGTACTTC
CASSPSGMQETQYF
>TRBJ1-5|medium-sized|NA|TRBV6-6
TGTGCCAGCAGTTACACGGACACCTATAGCAATCAGCCCCAGCATTTT
CASSYTDTYSNQPQHF
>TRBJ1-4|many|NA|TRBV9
TGTGCCAGCAGCGCAACTACCAACCCCAACGAAAAACTGTTTTTT
CASSATTNPNEKLFF
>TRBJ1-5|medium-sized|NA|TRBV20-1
TGCAGTGCTAGTGGCAGTAGCAATCAGCCCCAGCATTTT
CSASGSSNQPQHF
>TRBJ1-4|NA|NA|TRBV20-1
TGCAGTGCTCCCCGGGAAACGCAACTGTTTTTT
CSAPRETQLFF
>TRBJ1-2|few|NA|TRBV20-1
TGCAGTGGGGGTGATAACTATGGCTACACCTTC
CSGGDNYGYTF
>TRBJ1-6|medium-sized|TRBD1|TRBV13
TGTGCCAGCAGCTCGCGGACAGGGGGGCATTCACCCCTCCACTTT
CASSSRTGGHSPLHF
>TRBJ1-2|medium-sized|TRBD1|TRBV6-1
TGTGCCAGCAAAGCCGGACAGGGTCATAACTATGGCTACACCTTC
CASKAGQGHNYGYTF
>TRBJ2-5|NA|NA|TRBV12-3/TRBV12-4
TGTGCCAGCAGGTCGGGACTTTTTCAAGAGACCCAGTACTTC
CASRSGLFQETQYF
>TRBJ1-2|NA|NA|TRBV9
TGTGCCAGCAGCCCTCGGACTATGTCTAGCTACACCTTC
CASSPRTMSSYTF
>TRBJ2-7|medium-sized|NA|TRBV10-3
TGTGCCATCAGTGAGGCCCCGGACAGAAAGAGCGAGCAGTACTTC
CAISEAPDRKSEQYF